The T cell receptor (beta chain) described here comes from a study of technical replicates of blood from several donors. Clones were read by immunoSEQ multiplex PCR, and TCRdb kept only the in-frame ones, dropping some. The sample lists about 60,000 clones, around 92% occurring once. The CDR3 consists of 16 residues. V was clipped by 2 bases and J by 8 bases; unmatched bases: 9. CDR1 and CDR2 (germline): MNHNS, SASEGT. The origin of this receptor is a human donor in good health. Some clones in this sample may be carry-over from other donors' samples. V is TRBV6-1 and J is TRBJ1-6, with 7 nucleotides matching TRBD1. The sequenced material came from PBMCs. CDR3 sequence reads: CASSEYYDREDSPLHF. The CDR3 region has the DNA TGTGCCAGCAGTGAATACTATGACAGGGAAGATTCACCCCTCCACTTT.